The 28 T cell receptor beta chains presented below share a single source sample, sequenced in a study of shared clonotypes between healthy human individuals (TCRdb year 2020). The library was generated by the immunoSEQ multiplex PCR assay. The clones in this table, taken by TCRdb from immuneACCESS, are in-frame only. Not every clone is retained; where verified, under half of the shortfall comes from an unresolved V gene, and the cause of the rest is unknown. The table for this sample lists some 500,000 clones; roughly four fifths of them were counted only once. Around 11% of the sample lies in the top ten. Material: PBMCs. These receptors were taken from a woman aged 40 to 50 in good health. Some clones in this sample may be carry-over from other donors' samples.

This clone was seen only once. V and J are TRBV7-8 and TRBJ2-7; 7 bases agree with TRBD1. The V gene end was trimmed by 5 bases and the J gene end by 6 bases; junction bases not matched to a gene: 10. Germline CDR1 is SGHVS and CDR2 is FQNEAQ. This CDR3 spans 14 amino acids. CDR3: CASSPGTAYSEQYF. CDR3 DNA sequence: TGTGCCAGCAGCCCCGGGACAGCCTATTCCGAGCAGTACTTC. The whole variable domain, remainder taken from reference TRBV7-8 and TRBJ2-7, is GAGVSQSPRYKVAKRGQDVALRCDPISGHVSLFWYQQALGQGPEFLTYFQNEAQLDKSGLPSDRFFAERPEGSVSTLKIQRTQQEDSAVYLCASSPGTAYSEQYFGPGTRLTVT.

V is TRBV28 and J is TRBJ1-2; D is ambiguous. Trimming took off 5 bases at V and 8 bases at J, with 9 bases between the two ends. This CDR3 has 11 amino acids. CDR1 is MDHEN and CDR2 is SYDVKM in the germline V gene. CDR3 region: CASSPSRGYTF. CDR3 bases: TGTGCCAGCAGTCCATCTCGAGGCTACACCTTC.

The chain employs TRBV27 and TRBJ2-7, with 13 bases identical to TRBD2. The CDR3 is made up of 16 amino acids. The germline V gene encodes CDR1 MNHEY and CDR2 SMNVEV (reference sequence). V gave up 0 bases and J gave up 6 bases; unmatched junction bases: 5. CDR3 DNA: TGTGCCAGCAGTTTATCTGGGACTAGCGGGATCTTCGAGCAGTACTTC. Amino acids: CASSLSGTSGIFEQYF.

The chain recombines TRBV11-2 with TRBJ2-6; no definite D call. The V gene's germline CDR1 is SGHAT and CDR2 FQNNGV. Trimming stripped 6 bases from V and 0 bases from J, with 15 bases between. The CDR3 spans 17 residues. CDR3: CASRIWASPSGANVLTF. DNA of the CDR3: TGTGCCAGCAGGATATGGGCCTCACCCTCTGGGGCCAACGTCCTGACTTTC.

The V call is TRBV13, the J call TRBJ2-7; TRBD2 matches at 13 bases. V was pared by 2 bases and J by 6 bases, with 7 bases of the junction left unmatched. The V gene's germline CDR1 is PRHDT and CDR2 FYEKMQ (reference sequence). The CDR3 totals 16 residues. The CDR3 DNA follows: TGTGCCAGCAGCTTATCCGGGACTAGCGGGACCCGCGAGCAGTACTTC. Its protein is CASSLSGTSGTREQYF.

In the case of this clone: Relative to the germline gene, one junction end is altered; a read error may explain this. The V and J genes are TRBV4-1 and TRBJ2-5, with D maybe TRBD2 (5 bases). Germline V gene data show CDR1 as MGHRA and CDR2 as YSYEKL. The CDR3 extends over 13 amino acids. CDR3 sequence: CASSQAGRETQYF. CDR3 sequence (DNA): TGCGCCAGCAGCCAAGCTGGGAGAGAGACCCAATACTTC.

This clone was observed a single time. This likely came from a read error, as a far larger clone is one base away. Because the CDR3 is missing its conserved closing phenylalanine or tryptophan, this is likely a read error. V and J are TRBV5-1 and TRBJ1-1; D is perhaps TRBD1 (6 bases). The CDR3 length is 13 residues. Germline CDR1 is SGHRS and CDR2 is YFSETQ. The V end was cut by 1 base, the J end by 7 bases, with 11 bases between. The CDR3 region is CASSLRGGLEAFL. The CDR3 nucleotides are TGCGCCAGCAGCTTGCGTGGGGGCCTTGAAGCTTTCCTT.

Regarding this clone: It differs at one base from a far larger clone, so likely a read error. This chain links TRBV30 with TRBJ2-1, with D tentatively TRBD2 (6 bases). The CDR3 totals 14 residues. The germline CDR1 and CDR2 sequences are GTSNPN and SVGIG (reference sequence). Trimming pared 5 bases from V and 4 bases from J, leaving 15 bases between. CDR3 loop: CAWGDGGLYNEQFF. CDR3 DNA: TGTGCCTGGGGGGACGGGGGACTTTACAATGAGCAGTTCTTC.

This chain joins TRBV7-6 and TRBJ1-2; 10 nucleotides agree with TRBD1. Germline-derived CDR1 and CDR2 are SGHVS and FNYEAQ. The ends lost 5 bases at V and 5 bases at J; junction bases unmatched: 5. The CDR3 loop spans 14 amino acids. The CDR3 DNA reads as TGTGCCAGCAGCATGACGGGACAGGGGTATGGCTACACCTTC. As protein: CASSMTGQGYGYTF.

The rearrangement links TRBV19 to TRBJ1-2; D may be TRBD1 (5 bases). This CDR3 comprises 13 residues. Germline loops: CDR1 LNHDA, CDR2 SQIVND (reference sequence). V shed 5 bases and J shed 1 base, with 8 bases lying between them. The CDR3 DNA reads TGTGCCAGTAGTGAAGGGGTTAACTATGGCTACACCTTC. Translation gives CASSEGVNYGYTF.

The rearrangement uses TRBV28 and TRBJ2-7; TRBD2 matches 10 bases. Losses at the gene ends were 8 bases for V and 7 bases for J; bases not matched to a gene: 8. Germline CDR1 reads MDHEN; CDR2 reads SYDVKM. The CDR3 is 13 amino acids. The CDR3 here is CASLAGALREQYF. CDR3 bases: TGTGCCAGCCTAGCGGGGGCCCTACGGGAGCAGTACTTC.

The chain joins TRBV2 to TRBJ2-5; TRBD1 or TRBD2 may be the D gene (5 bases each). V was cut by 3 bases and J by 13 bases, with 18 bases left in between. This CDR3 comprises 13 residues. Looked up from germline, CDR1 is SNHLY and CDR2 is FYNNEI. The CDR3 nucleotides are TGTGCCAGCAGTGAGCTCCTCGGGACCAAGATGTACTTC. As protein: CASSELLGTKMYF. Full variable domain (rest looked up from reference TRBV2 and TRBJ2-5): EPEVTQTPSHQVTQMGQEVILRCVPISNHLYFYWYRQILGQKVEFLVSFYNNEISEKSEIFDDQFSVERPDGSNFTLKIRSTKLEDSAMYFCASSELLGTKMYFGPGTRLLVL.

V usage is TRBV21-1 and J usage is TRBJ2-1; TRBD2, the table's D call, was not compared with the DNA. TRBV21-1 is shown as a pseudogene. The CDR3 spans 20 residues. Here the CDR3 DNA reads TGTGCCAGCAGCACTCGGCGGACTAGGCGAATGAAAAATACCTACAATGAGCAGTTCTTC. It specifies CASSTRRTRRMKNTYNEQFF.

CDR3 DNA sequence: TGTGCCAGCAGCCTCGCCAACTACCACAATGAGCAGTTCTTC. Encoded protein: CASSLANYHNEQFF. V and J are TRBV11-2 and TRBJ2-1; D unclear. The CDR3 covers 14 residues. Germline CDR1 and CDR2: SGHAT and FQNNGV. V gave up 5 bases and J gave up 5 bases, with 13 bases separating them.

CDR3 amino acids: CASSEVSGGPNEQYF. DNA of the CDR3: TGTGCCAGCAGTGAAGTTTCGGGAGGGCCTAACGAGCAGTACTTC. The chain is built from TRBV6-4 and TRBJ2-7; 8 bases line up with TRBD2. Germline V CDR1 and CDR2: MRHNA, SNTAGT. V shed 3 bases, J shed 5 bases, and the junction held 9 bases outside the gene matches. This CDR3 is 15 amino acids long.

The sample holds a few counts of this clone. CDR3 nucleotides: TGTGCCAGCAGCTTACTGGGAACAGAGACGACGCAGTATTTT. Translation: CASSLLGTETTQYF. The rearrangement joins TRBV7-8 to TRBJ2-3, with unresolved D. The CDR3 loop spans 14 amino acids. The V gene's germline CDR1 is SGHVS and CDR2 FQNEAQ. Trimming removed 2 bases at V and 9 bases at J, with 15 bases between.

This clone appeared once. The gene calls are TRBV7-2 and TRBJ1-3; 12 bases map to TRBD1. The CDR3 extends over 17 amino acids. Per the germline V gene, CDR1 is SGHTA and CDR2 is FQGNSA. The V gene end was trimmed by 2 bases and the J gene end by 3 bases; junction bases not matched to a gene: 5. CDR3 amino acids: CASSLFGTGGGGNTIYF. The CDR3 region has the DNA TGTGCCAGCAGCTTATTCGGGACAGGGGGCGGTGGAAACACCATATATTTT.

This clone occurred a few times. The identical CDR3 is also encoded by other nucleotide sequences in the sample. The J gene is TRBJ1-1, the V gene TRBV29-1, with no clear D. Trimming left V 4 bases short and J 1 base short, with 7 bases between. The length of the CDR3 is 12 residues. CDR1 is SQVTM, CDR2 ANQGSEA, per germline. The CDR3 is CSVGSGNTEAFF. The CDR3 DNA follows: TGCAGCGTTGGGTCGGGGAACACTGAAGCTTTCTTT.

V usage is TRBV30 and J usage is TRBJ2-1, with 10 bases lining up with TRBD2. This CDR3 has 12 amino acids. Germline loops: CDR1 GTSNPN, CDR2 SVGIG (reference sequence). Losses at the gene ends were 7 bases for V and 8 bases for J; bases not matched to a gene: 5. For the CDR3, the DNA is TGTGCCTTTAAGCGGGAGGGCGATGAGCAGTTCTTC. Encoded protein: CAFKREGDEQFF.

The rearrangement links TRBV19 to TRBJ2-2, with TRBD1 identical over 10 bases. The CDR3 runs to 15 residues. Germline trimming cut 9 bases from V and 6 bases from J; bases unmatched to any gene: 10. Germline V gene lookup returns CDR1 LNHDA and CDR2 SQIVND (reference sequence). The CDR3 DNA is TGTGCCAGCTCTCCGGGACAGGGGTATTCCGGGGAGCTGTTTTTT. Protein sequence: CASSPGQGYSGELFF.

The J gene is TRBJ1-3, the V gene TRBV28; D is unresolved. Germline V lookup: CDR1 MDHEN, CDR2 SYDVKM. The CDR3 is made up of 14 amino acids. Trimming pared 1 base from V and 0 bases from J, leaving 4 bases between. Written as DNA, the CDR3 is TGTGCCAGCAGTTTATTCAGCTCTGGAAACACCATATATTTT. Protein sequence: CASSLFSSGNTIYF.

The chain combines TRBV9 with TRBJ2-1, with a weak D call TRBD2 (6 bases). The CDR3 loop spans 18 amino acids. Germline assignment: CDR1 SGDLS and CDR2 YYNGEE. V gave up 5 bases and J gave up 0 bases, with 21 bases separating them. The CDR3 region is CASSIGSSSRSSYNEQFF. CDR3 coding DNA: TGTGCCAGCAGTATCGGGAGCAGTAGTCGGAGCTCCTACAATGAGCAGTTCTTC.

The V gene is TRBV29-1, the J gene TRBJ2-5, with unresolved D. The germline V gene encodes CDR1 SQVTM and CDR2 ANQGSEA. The length of the CDR3 is 15 residues. V lost 1 base to trimming and J lost 0 bases, with 12 bases between them. The CDR3 DNA reads as TGCAGCGTTGAAGTGGCGTGGGGTTACCAAGAGACCCAGTACTTC. It encodes CSVEVAWGYQETQYF.

The V call is TRBV18, the J call TRBJ2-3, with TRBD2 as a possible D gene (5 bases). Germline V gives CDR1 KGHSH, CDR2 LQKENI. The CDR3 sequence is 13 residues long. Deletions cut 8 bases from V and 4 bases from J, with 13 bases between. The CDR3 DNA reads TGTGCCAGCCAAACGAGGGCTGCAGATACGCAGTATTTT. This sequence encodes CASQTRAADTQYF.

V and J are TRBV21-1 and TRBJ1-1. TRBV21-1 is listed as a pseudogene. The CDR3 runs 15 residues. The CDR3 loop is CASTPQREGNTEAFF. The CDR3 DNA follows: TGTGCCAGCACCCCCCAAAGGGAGGGGAACACTGAAGCTTTCTTT.

Notes on this clone: A read error is possible here, since a much larger clone lies one base away. The same CDR3 also results from other DNA sequences found in this sample. The V gene is TRBV5-1, the J gene TRBJ1-1; D gene ambiguous. V lost 4 bases and J 8 bases, leaving 21 bases between the germline ends. CDR1 SGHRS and CDR2 YFSETQ come from the germline V gene. This CDR3 is 15 amino acids long. The CDR3, as DNA: TGCGCCAGCAGCCTGGAGGGATCCCTAATCGGGGAAGCTTTCTTT. Translation gives CASSLEGSLIGEAFF.

The CDR3 sequence: CASSPAGTRREQYF. DNA for the CDR3: TGTGCCAGCAGCCCCGCCGGGACACGCCGCGAGCAGTACTTC. The chain carries TRBV7-2 and TRBJ2-7, with D possibly TRBD1 on 6 matching bases. The CDR3 extends over 14 amino acids. Germline V gene data show CDR1 as SGHTA and CDR2 as FQGNSA. Trimming shortened V by 5 bases and J by 6 bases, and 17 bases separated the two germline ends.

This clone was seen once. CDR3 protein: CASSPNRGYEQYF. The CDR3 DNA follows: TGCGCCAGCAGTCCTAACAGGGGCTACGAGCAGTACTTC. The chain couples TRBV10-1 to TRBJ2-7, with 7 bases matching TRBD1. The CDR3 is 13 amino acids. V gave up 5 bases and J gave up 3 bases; unmatched junction bases: 4. Germline-derived CDR1 and CDR2 are WNHNN and SYGVQD (reference sequence).